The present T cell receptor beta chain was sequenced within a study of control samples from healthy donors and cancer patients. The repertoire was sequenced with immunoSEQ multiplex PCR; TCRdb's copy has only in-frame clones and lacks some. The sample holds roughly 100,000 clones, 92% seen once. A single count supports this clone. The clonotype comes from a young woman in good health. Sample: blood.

CDR3 DNA: TGTGCCAGCAGCATCCAGAGGGGCCTCCTGAACACTGAAGCTTTCTTT. Protein product: CASSIQRGLLNTEAFF. The chain uses TRBV21-1 and TRBJ1-1. TRBV21-1 is a recognized pseudogene. The length of the CDR3 is 16 residues.